This record looks at one TCR beta chain sequence and its context. Germline trimming cut 4 bases from V and 0 bases from J; bases unmatched to any gene: 6. The germline V gene encodes CDR1 SGHRS and CDR2 YFSETQ. The CDR3 consists of 15 residues. The record originates from a study of OX40 agonist ivuxolimab in advanced cancers. Clones were sequenced by immunoSEQ multiplex PCR, and TCRdb holds only the in-frame ones, with some missing. This table holds around 97,000 clones, approximately 80% found once. Material: CD4+ or CD8+ T cells sorted from blood, obtained in a trial of the OX40 agonist ivuxolimab. J is TRBJ2-5 and V is TRBV5-1; 7 positions match TRBD1. This sequence originates from an adult with an advanced solid tumor such as melanoma, head and neck, liver or kidney cancer. CDR3 in amino acids: CASSRLGQYQETQYF. DNA of the CDR3: TGCGCCAGCAGCAGGTTGGGACAGTACCAAGAGACCCAGTACTTC.